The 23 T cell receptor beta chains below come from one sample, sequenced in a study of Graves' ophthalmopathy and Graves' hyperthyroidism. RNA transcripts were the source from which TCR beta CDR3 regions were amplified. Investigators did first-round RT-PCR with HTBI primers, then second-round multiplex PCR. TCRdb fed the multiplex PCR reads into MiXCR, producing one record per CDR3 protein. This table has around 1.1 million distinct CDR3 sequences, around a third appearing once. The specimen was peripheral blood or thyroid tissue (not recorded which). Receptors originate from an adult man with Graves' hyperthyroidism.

The CDR3 DNA reads as TGCAGCGTTGGTGAGGGTACAGTGTACGAGCAGTACTTC. This encodes CSVGEGTVYEQYF. The rearrangement uses TRBV29-1 and TRBJ2-7; tentatively, D is TRBD2 (5 bases). CDR1 is SQVTM, CDR2 ANQGSEA, per germline. CDR3 length: 13 amino acids. V gave up 4 bases and J gave up 4 bases, with 14 bases separating them.

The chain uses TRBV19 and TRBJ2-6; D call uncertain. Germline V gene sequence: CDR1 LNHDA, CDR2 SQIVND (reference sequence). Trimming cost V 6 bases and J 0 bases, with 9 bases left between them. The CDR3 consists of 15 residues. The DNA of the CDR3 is TGTGCCAGTAGACAGCCGGACTCTGGGGCCAACGTCCTGACTTTC. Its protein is CASRQPDSGANVLTF.

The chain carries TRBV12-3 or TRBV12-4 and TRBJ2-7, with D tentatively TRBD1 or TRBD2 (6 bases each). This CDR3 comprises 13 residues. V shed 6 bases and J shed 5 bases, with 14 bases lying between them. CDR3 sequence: CASRDGGTDEQYF. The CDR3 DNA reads TGTGCCAGCAGAGACGGGGGCACGGACGAGCAGTACTTC.

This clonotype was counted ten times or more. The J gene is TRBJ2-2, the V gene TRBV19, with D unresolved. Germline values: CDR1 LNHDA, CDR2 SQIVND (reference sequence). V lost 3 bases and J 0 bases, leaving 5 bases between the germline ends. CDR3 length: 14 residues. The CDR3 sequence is CASSIRSNTGELFF. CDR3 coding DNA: TGTGCCAGTAGTATCAGGTCGAACACCGGGGAGCTGTTTTTT. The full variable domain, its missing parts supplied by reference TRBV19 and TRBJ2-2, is DGGITQSPKYLFRKEGQNVTLSCEQNLNHDAMYWYRQDPGQGLRLIYYSQIVNDFQKGDIAEGYSVSREKKESFPLTVTSAQKNPTAFYLCASSIRSNTGELFFGEGSRLTVL.

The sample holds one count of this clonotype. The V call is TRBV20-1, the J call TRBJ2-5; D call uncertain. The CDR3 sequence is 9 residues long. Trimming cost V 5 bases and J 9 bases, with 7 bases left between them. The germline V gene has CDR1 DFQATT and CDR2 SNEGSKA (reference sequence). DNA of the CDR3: TGCAGTGCTCGTGGGGCCCAGTACTTC. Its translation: CSARGAQYF.

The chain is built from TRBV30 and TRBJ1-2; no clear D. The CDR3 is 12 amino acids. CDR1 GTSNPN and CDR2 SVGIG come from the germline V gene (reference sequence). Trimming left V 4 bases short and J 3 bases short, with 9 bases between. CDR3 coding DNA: TGTGCCTGGAACGGAGTCTACTATGGCTACACCTTC. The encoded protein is CAWNGVYYGYTF.

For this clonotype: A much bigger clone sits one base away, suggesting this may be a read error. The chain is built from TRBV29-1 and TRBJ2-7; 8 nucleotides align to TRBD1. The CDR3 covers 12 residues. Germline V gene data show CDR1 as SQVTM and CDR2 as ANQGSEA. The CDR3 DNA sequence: TGCAGCGCAGGGGACAGGACCTACGGGCAGTACTTC. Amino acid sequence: CSAGDRTYGQYF.

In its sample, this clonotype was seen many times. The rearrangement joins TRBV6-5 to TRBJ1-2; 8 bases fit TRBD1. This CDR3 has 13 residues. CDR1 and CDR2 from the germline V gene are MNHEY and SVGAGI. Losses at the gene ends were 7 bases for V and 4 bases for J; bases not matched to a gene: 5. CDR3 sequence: CASTTGAVYGYTF. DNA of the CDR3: TGTGCCAGCACGACAGGGGCGGTCTATGGCTACACCTTC.

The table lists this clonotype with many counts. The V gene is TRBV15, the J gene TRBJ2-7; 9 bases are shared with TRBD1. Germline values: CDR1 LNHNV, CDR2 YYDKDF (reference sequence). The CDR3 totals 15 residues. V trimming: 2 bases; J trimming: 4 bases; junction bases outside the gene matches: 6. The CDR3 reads CATSRNRGRGYEQYF. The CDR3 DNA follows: TGTGCCACCAGCAGAAACAGGGGGCGAGGGTACGAGCAGTACTTC.

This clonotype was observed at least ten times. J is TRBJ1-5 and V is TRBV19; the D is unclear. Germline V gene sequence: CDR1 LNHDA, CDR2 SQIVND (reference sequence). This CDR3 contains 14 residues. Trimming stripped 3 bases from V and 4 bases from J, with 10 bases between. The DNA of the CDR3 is TGTGCCAGTAGTATCTTGTCAACAAATCAGCCCCAGCATTTT. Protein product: CASSILSTNQPQHF.

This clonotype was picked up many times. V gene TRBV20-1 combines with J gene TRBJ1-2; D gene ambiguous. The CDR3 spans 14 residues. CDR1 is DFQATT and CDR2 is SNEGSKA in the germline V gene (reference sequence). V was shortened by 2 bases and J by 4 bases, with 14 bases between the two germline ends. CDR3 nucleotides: TGCAGTGCTAGACGCCGGTCCCACCTCTATGGCTACACCTTC. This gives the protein CSARRRSHLYGYTF.

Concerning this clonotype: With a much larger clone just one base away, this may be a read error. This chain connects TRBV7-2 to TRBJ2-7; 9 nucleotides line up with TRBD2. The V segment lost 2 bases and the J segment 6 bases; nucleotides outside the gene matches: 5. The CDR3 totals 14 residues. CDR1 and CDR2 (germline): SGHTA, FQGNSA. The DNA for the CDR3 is TGTGCCAGCAGCTTATTTAGCGGGAGTTTCGAGCAGTACTTC. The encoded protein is CASSLFSGSFEQYF.

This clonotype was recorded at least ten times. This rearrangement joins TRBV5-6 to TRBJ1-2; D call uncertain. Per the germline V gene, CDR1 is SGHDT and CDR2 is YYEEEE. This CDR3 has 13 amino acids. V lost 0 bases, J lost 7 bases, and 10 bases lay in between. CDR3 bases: TGTGCCAGCAGCTTGGTCCGACCCTTTGGCTACACCTTC. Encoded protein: CASSLVRPFGYTF.

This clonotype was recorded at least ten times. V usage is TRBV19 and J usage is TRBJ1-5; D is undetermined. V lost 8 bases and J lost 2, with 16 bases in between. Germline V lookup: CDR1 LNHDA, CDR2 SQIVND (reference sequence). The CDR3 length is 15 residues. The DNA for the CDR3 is TGTGCCAGTTCCCACGGGCACGGAGGCAATCAGCCCCAGCATTTT. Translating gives CASSHGHGGNQPQHF.

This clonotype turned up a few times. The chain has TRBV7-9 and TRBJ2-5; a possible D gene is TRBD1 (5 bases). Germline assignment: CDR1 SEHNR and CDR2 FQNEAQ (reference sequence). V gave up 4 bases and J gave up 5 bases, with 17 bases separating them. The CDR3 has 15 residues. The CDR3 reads CASSSGQGNMETQYF. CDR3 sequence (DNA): TGTGCCAGCAGCTCTGGGCAGGGAAACATGGAGACCCAGTACTTC.

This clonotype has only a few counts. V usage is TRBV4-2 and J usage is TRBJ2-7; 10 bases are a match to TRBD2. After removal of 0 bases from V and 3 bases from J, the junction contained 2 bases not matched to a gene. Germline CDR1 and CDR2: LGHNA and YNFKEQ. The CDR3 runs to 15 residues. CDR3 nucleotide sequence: TGTGCCAGCAGCCAAGATCTAGCGGGAGACTACGAGCAGTACTTC. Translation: CASSQDLAGDYEQYF.

In DNA form, the CDR3 reads TGTGCCAGCAGTATACAGGGAGTAGTAGGTGAAAAACTGTTTTTT. This translates into CASSIQGVVGEKLFF. The rearrangement uses TRBV7-9 and TRBJ1-4, with TRBD1 as a possible D gene (6 bases). Germline loops: CDR1 SEHNR, CDR2 FQNEAQ (reference sequence). The CDR3 covers 15 residues. V was shortened by 6 bases and J by 7 bases, with 18 bases between the two germline ends.

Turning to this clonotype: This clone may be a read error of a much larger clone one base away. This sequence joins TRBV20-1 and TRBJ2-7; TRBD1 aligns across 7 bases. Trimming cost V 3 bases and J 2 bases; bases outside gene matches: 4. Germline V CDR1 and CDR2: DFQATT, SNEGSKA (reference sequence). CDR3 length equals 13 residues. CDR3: CSASDRVTYEQYF. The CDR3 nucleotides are TGCAGTGCTAGTGACAGGGTGACCTACGAGCAGTACTTC.

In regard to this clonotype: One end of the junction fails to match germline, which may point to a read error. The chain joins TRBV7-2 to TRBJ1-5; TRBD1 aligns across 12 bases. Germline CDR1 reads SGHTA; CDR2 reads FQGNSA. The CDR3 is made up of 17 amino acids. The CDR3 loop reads CASSQGWDRGLNQPQHF. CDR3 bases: TGCGCCAGCAGCCAAGGATGGGACAGGGGGCTCAATCAGCCCCAGCATTTT.

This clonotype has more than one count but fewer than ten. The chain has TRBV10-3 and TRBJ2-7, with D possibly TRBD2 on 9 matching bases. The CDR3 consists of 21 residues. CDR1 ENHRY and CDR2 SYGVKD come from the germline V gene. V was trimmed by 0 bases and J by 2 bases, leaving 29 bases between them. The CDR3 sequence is CAISESRGQVISGSNAYEQYF. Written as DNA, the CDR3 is TGTGCCATCAGTGAGTCTAGGGGACAGGTCATTAGCGGGAGCAACGCCTACGAGCAGTACTTC.

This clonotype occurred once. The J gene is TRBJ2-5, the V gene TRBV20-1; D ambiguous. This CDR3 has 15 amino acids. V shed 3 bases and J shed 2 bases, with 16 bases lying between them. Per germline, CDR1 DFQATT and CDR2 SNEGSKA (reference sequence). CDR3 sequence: CSASPMRVLQETQYF. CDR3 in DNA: TGCAGTGCTAGTCCAATGCGCGTCCTACAAGAGACCCAGTACTTC.

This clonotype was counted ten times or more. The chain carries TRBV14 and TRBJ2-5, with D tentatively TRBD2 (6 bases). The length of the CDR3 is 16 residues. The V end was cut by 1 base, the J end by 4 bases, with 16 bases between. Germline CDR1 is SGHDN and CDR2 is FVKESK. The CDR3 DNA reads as TGTGCCAGCAGCCAAGTCGTCGGGGGAGGCGGAGAGACCCAGTACTTC. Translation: CASSQVVGGGGETQYF. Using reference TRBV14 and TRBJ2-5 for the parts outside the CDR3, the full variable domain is EAGVTQFPSHSVIEKGQTVTLRCDPISGHDNLYWYRRVMGKEIKFLLHFVKESKQDESGMPNNRFLAERTGGTYSTLKVQPAELEDSGVYFCASSQVVGGGGETQYFGPGTRLLVL.

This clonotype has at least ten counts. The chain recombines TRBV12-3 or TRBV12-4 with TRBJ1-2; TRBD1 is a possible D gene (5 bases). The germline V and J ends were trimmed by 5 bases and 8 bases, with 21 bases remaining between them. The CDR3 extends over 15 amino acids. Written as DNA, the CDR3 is TGTGCCAGCAGTCGATCAGGGAGGAGGATGGGAGGCTACACCTTC. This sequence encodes CASSRSGRRMGGYTF.